These T cell receptor beta chains were read from a single sample in a study of a mutant IDH1 vaccine in newly diagnosed glioma. These receptors have no identified antigens. Profiled with immunoSEQ multiplex PCR; TCRdb holds only in-frame clones, not every one. The table has around 54,000 clones, around 83% seen once. The sample was PBMCs, taken from a glioma patient whose treatment included an IDH1 peptide vaccine. These receptors were obtained from a woman between 50 and 59 years old with glioma. Each CDR3 is given with its conserved first and last residue. D genes are given only for firm matches. Clone size is stated in some rows and not others, as once, few, many or a class when expanded.

CDR3 length	D gene	V gene	J gene	clone size	CDR3 DNA	CDR3 protein
14	TRBD2	TRBV19	TRBJ2-1	.	TGTGCCAGTAGTCCACGGACTAGCTACAATGAGCAGTTCTTC	CASSPRTSYNEQFF
13	.	TRBV7-2	TRBJ2-7	.	TGTGCCAGCAGCTTAGAAGGCGGGTACGAGCAGTACTTC	CASSLEGGYEQYF
15	.	TRBV6-5	TRBJ1-5	.	TGTGCCAGCAGACCCGGTCAAGGCCGAGGTCAGCCCCAGCATTTT	CASRPGQGRGQPQHF
16	TRBD1	TRBV9	TRBJ1-6	.	TGTGCCAGCAGCAATGTAGGTGGGACAGGGGATTCACCCCTCCACTTT	CASSNVGGTGDSPLHF
16	TRBD2	TRBV29-1	TRBJ2-1	.	TGCAGCGTTGAAGGGCTAGCGGGGGGTAACTACAATGAGCAGTTCTTC	CSVEGLAGGNYNEQFF
16	TRBD1	TRBV10-1	TRBJ2-3	.	TGCGCCAGCCCCGGTCGGCCAGGGGGCGCAAGAAATACGCAGTATTTT	CASPGRPGGARNTQYF
15	.	TRBV5-1	TRBJ1-1	.	TGCGCCAGCAGCTCTGGGACTGGCCCGAACACTGAAGCTTTCTTT	CASSSGTGPNTEAFF
12	.	TRBV29-1	TRBJ2-3	.	TGCAGCGTGAGGGGCCAGGAGGATACGCAGTATTTT	CSVRGQEDTQYF
13	.	TRBV5-4	TRBJ2-5	.	TGTGCCAGCAGCTCCGATTACTGGGAGACCCAGTACTTC	CASSSDYWETQYF
14	.	TRBV19	TRBJ1-4	once	TGTGCCAGTGGACGGCTCGGAACTAATGAAAAACTGTTTTTT	CASGRLGTNEKLFF
16	.	TRBV27	TRBJ1-5	.	TGTGCCAGCAGGCCCACCCCGACCTTTAGCAATCAGCCCCAGCATTTT	CASRPTPTFSNQPQHF
17	TRBD1	TRBV4-1	TRBJ1-4	once	TGCGCCAGCAGCCAAGATCGGACAGGGATGTGGGTTGAAAAACTGTTTTTT	CASSQDRTGMWVEKLFF
15	.	TRBV7-2	TRBJ1-1	.	TGTGCCAGCAGCTTAGTAGGACGATTTAACACTGAAGCTTTCTTT	CASSLVGRFNTEAFF
14	TRBD1	TRBV19	TRBJ2-7	.	TGTGCCAGTAGTATACAGACAGGGGTGTCCGAGCAGTACTTC	CASSIQTGVSEQYF
16	TRBD2	TRBV5-6	TRBJ2-5	once	TGTGCCAGCAGCGCGGGACTAGCGGGGGGGCAGGAGACCCAGTACTTC	CASSAGLAGGQETQYF
15	TRBD1	TRBV6-4	TRBJ2-1	.	TGTGCCAGCAGTGCGGCAGGGGGCGCTTACAATGAGCAGTTCTTC	CASSAAGGAYNEQFF
12	.	TRBV19	TRBJ1-2	.	TGTGCCAGTAGTATTCGCCTCGCGAGCTACACCTTC	CASSIRLASYTF
17	.	TRBV7-6	TRBJ2-1	.	TGTGCCAGCACCCCGTCGGGTATCTCGAGCTCCTACAATGAGCAGTTCTTC	CASTPSGISSSYNEQFF
14	.	TRBV5-6	TRBJ1-2	few	TGTGCCAGCAGCCCGTCGAGGGAGAACTATGGCTACACCTTC	CASSPSRENYGYTF
16	TRBD1	TRBV6-6	TRBJ1-2	.	TGTGCCAGCAGCCAAGGACAGGGCGTTATCTGGAGTGGCTACACCTTC	CASSQGQGVIWSGYTF
17	TRBD2	TRBV27	TRBJ2-2	once	TGTGCCAGCAGTTTGACTAGCGGGGGTTCACGCACCGGGGAGCTGTTTTTT	CASSLTSGGSRTGELFF